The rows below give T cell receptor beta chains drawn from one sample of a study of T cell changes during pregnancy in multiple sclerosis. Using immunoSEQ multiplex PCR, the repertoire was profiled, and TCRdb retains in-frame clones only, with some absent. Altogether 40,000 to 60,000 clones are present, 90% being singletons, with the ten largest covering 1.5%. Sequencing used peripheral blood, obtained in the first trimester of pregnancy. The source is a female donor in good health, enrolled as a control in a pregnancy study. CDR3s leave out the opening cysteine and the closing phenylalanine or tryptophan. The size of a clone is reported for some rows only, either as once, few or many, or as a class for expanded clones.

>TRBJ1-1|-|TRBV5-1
ASSLRPGRENTEAF
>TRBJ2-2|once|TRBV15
ATSGGKGTGTGELF
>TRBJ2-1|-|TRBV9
ASSVAGDGIIYNEQF
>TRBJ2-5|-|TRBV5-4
ASSLGTSGLQETQY
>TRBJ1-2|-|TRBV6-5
ASSYSNRVHGYT
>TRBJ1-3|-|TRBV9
ASQGPGSGNTIY
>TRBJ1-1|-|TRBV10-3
AISGGRRNTEAF
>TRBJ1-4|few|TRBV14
ASSQGGRKLF
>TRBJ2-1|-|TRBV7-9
ASSPPNNEQF
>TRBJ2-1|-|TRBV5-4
ASSSTGSSYNEQF
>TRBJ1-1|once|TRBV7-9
ASGGPALTEAF
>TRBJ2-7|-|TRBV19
ATGDRSPYEQY
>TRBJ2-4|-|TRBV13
ASSLRQGGSKNIQY
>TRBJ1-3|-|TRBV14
ASSQDLSQGAGNTIY
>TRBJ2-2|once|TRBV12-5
ASGFDLQLELF
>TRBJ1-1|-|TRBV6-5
ASSEQRITEAF
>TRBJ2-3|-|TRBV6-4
ASSEGGGQGTDTQY
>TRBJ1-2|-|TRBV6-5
ASSYSQNRGDGYT
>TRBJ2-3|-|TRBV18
ASSTASTDTQY
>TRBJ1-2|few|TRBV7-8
ASTRQRQANYGYT
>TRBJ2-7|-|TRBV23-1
ASSQPPLAGQPYEQY
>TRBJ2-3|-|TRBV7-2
ASSLGASGSGADTQY
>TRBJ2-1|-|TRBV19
ASSTRRGQGSNEQF
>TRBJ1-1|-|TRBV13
ASSQNPGQGVTEAF
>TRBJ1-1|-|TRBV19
ASGPSRGFTEAF
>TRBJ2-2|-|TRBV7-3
ASSLNGRAGELF
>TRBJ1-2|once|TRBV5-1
ASSPQGRGTDYGYT
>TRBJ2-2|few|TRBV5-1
ASFRTGFTGELF
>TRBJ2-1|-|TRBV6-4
ASSPELTINEQF
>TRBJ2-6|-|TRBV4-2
ASSQEGGRGANVLT
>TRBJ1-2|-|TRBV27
ASSFRGGANYGYT
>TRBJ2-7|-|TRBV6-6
ASSPGGHEQY
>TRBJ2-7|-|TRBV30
AWSLRGTLSYEQY
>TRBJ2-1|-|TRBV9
ASSARLAGRNEQF
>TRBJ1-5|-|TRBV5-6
ASSWAKGQPQH
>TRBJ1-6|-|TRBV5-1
ASSLLEGGSPLH
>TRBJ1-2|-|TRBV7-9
ASSYDREDGYT
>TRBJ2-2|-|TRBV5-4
ASSVTSGYTGELF
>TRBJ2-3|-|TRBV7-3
ASTPTGGTDTQY
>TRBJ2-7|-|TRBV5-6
ASSFAGTGINEQY
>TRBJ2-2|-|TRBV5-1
ASSVTAVAVTGELF
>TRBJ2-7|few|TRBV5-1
ASSPTGYEQY
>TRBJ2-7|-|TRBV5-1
ASSFPGQGSEQY
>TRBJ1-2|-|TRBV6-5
ASSTAGRRDGYT
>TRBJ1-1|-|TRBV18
ASSPQGGASRSGAEAF
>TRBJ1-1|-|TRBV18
ASSPGLNTEAF
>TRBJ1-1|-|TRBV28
ASKKANTEAF
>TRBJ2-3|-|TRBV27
ASKIFQFSTDTQY
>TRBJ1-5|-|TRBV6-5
ASSSAGNNQPQH
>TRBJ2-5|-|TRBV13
ASSSARSGGPRGETQY
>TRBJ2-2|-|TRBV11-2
ASSLLFLAGVNTGELF
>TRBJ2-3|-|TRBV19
ASSTGRSTDTQY